The entry that follows covers one T cell receptor beta chain sequence. These data belong to a study of response to subunit inactivated influenza vaccine. TCRdb reprocessed the RT-PCR reads via MiXCR and lists one record per CDR3 protein. The table has 540,000 or so distinct CDR3 sequences, 10% to 15% seen once. V lost 6 bases, J lost 4 bases, and 11 bases lay in between. The length of the CDR3 is 13 residues. Germline assignment: CDR1 MGHDK and CDR2 SYGVNS. The TCR sequence derives from a man aged 50 to 60 who received an inactivated influenza vaccine. The rearrangement links TRBV25-1 to TRBJ2-3; D gene uncertain. The sample was PBMCs from blood, taken 45 days after vaccination. The CDR3 is CASRPLGADTQYF. The CDR3 nucleotides are TGTGCCAGCAGACCCTTAGGAGCAGATACGCAGTATTTT.